This T cell receptor beta chain was sequenced for a study of cytomegalovirus exposure and HLA in healthy donors. This clone came up many times. Its antigen is not known. Study conclusions and caveats: Roughly uniform depth of sequencing across donors was assumed in presence/absence analyses. In a later analysis, DRB1 alleles had the most associated TCRs; HLA-C alleles the fewest. Highly shared sequence variants in one cluster were likely a sequencing artifact.

The PCR was carried out with 60 Vbeta primers and 13 Jbeta primers. Profiling relied on immunoSEQ multiplex PCR, and the TCRdb table lists in-frame clones only, not all of them. The table records roughly 100,000 clones, about 81% of them present only once. CDR1 is MGHRA, CDR2 YSYEKL, per germline. The CDR3 sequence is 14 residues long. Unmatched junction bases numbered 7, after V lost 3 bases and J lost 9 bases. This chain connects TRBV4-1 to TRBJ2-2; 7 bases are a match to TRBD1. The source material was PBMCs. This receptor was taken from a man aged 25 to 40 in good health and CMV-seronegative. The CDR3 sequence is CASSQGTAQRELFF. CDR3 coding DNA: TGCGCCAGCAGCCAGGGGACAGCCCAGAGGGAGCTGTTTTTT.